This T cell receptor beta chain derives from a study of blood T cell repertoires in COVID-19. Some clones are missing from TCRdb's copy, which holds only in-frame ones; the method was immunoSEQ multiplex PCR. The sample holds some 200,000 clones, about 80% seen once. V lost 8 bases to trimming and J lost 5 bases; unmatched junction nucleotides: 9. CDR3 length: 15 residues. Germline V lookup: CDR1 LNHDA, CDR2 SQIVND (reference sequence). Source material: PBMCs or T cells enriched from blood (not recorded which). The gene calls are TRBV19 and TRBJ1-4, with TRBD1 identical over 9 bases. The source is a man aged 40-49 years who had recovered from COVID-19. The CDR3 DNA sequence: TGTGCCAGTCGCCGGGACAGGGCCTCAAATGAAAAACTGTTTTTT. Translated, it gives CASRRDRASNEKLFF. The entire variable domain, with the rest obtained from reference TRBV19 and TRBJ1-4, is as follows: DGGITQSPKYLFRKEGQNVTLSCEQNLNHDAMYWYRQDPGQGLRLIYYSQIVNDFQKGDIAEGYSVSREKKESFPLTVTSAQKNPTAFYLCASRRDRASNEKLFFGSGTQLSVL.